These 27 T cell receptor beta chains came from one sample sequenced in a study of cytomegalovirus exposure and HLA in healthy donors. 60 Vbeta and 13 Jbeta primers were used in PCR. Sequencing used immunoSEQ multiplex PCR; TCRdb keeps in-frame clones, though not all of them. The table shows around 150,000 clones, with roughly four fifths occurring only once. The sample comprised PBMCs. Receptors were obtained from a woman younger than 35 in good health and CMV-seronegative.

V is TRBV18 and J is TRBJ2-5; D perhaps matches TRBD2 (5 bases). Germline-derived CDR1 and CDR2 are KGHSH and LQKENI. Trimming cost V 2 bases and J 4 bases, with 14 bases left between them. CDR3 length: 15 residues. The CDR3 DNA sequence: TGTGCCAGCTCACCATCTGAAATACGGGGAGAGACCCAGTACTTC. Protein product: CASSPSEIRGETQYF.

Here the CDR3 DNA reads TGTGCCAGCAGTCCCCTGACAGACTCTATTAACTATGGCTACACCTTC. Translating it yields CASSPLTDSINYGYTF. This chain uses TRBV28 with TRBJ1-2; D perhaps matches TRBD1 (5 bases). The CDR3 runs 16 residues. V lost 5 bases to trimming and J lost 1 base, with 17 bases between them. Per germline, CDR1 MDHEN and CDR2 SYDVKM.

The chain combines TRBV7-3 with TRBJ1-1; no reliable D call. Germline V CDR1 and CDR2: SGHTA, FQGTGA. V lost 1 base to trimming and J lost 8 bases, with 11 bases between them. The CDR3 covers 13 residues. The CDR3 bases are TGTGCCAGCAGCTTAAATCCAGGCGTCGAAGCTTTCTTT. Its protein is CASSLNPGVEAFF.

This chain joins TRBV6-1 and TRBJ1-1; 8 bases match TRBD1. The V gene end was trimmed by 6 bases and the J gene end by 1 base; junction bases not matched to a gene: 4. Per the germline V gene, CDR1 is MNHNS and CDR2 is SASEGT. The CDR3 has 14 amino acids. The CDR3 is CASRKDRANTEAFF. The DNA of the CDR3 is TGTGCCAGCAGGAAGGACAGGGCGAACACTGAAGCTTTCTTT.

The gene calls are TRBV11-3 and TRBJ2-5; 8 bases agree with TRBD2. The CDR3 loop spans 14 amino acids. Germline V gene lookup returns CDR1 SGHNT and CDR2 YENEEA. Trimming took 1 base from V and 4 from J; bases not matched to a gene: 2. CDR3 residues: CASSLAGGAETQYF. In DNA, the CDR3 is TGTGCCAGCAGCTTAGCGGGAGGGGCAGAGACCCAGTACTTC.

The V call is TRBV5-4, the J call TRBJ1-1; unclear D gene. V lost 2 bases, J lost 1 base, and 12 bases lay in between. Per the germline V gene, CDR1 is SGHNT and CDR2 is YYREEE (reference sequence). This CDR3 has 15 residues. CDR3 region: CASSFSERKNTEAFF. CDR3 nucleotide sequence: TGTGCCAGCAGCTTTAGTGAGAGAAAGAACACTGAAGCTTTCTTT. The entire variable domain, with the rest obtained from reference TRBV5-4 and TRBJ1-1, is as follows: ETGVTQSPTHLIKTRGQQVTLRCSSQSGHNTVSWYQQALGQGPQFIFQYYREEENGRGNFPPRFSGLQFPNYSSELNVNALELDDSALYLCASSFSERKNTEAFFGQGTRLTVV.

The chain combines TRBV7-7 with TRBJ2-2; tentatively, D is TRBD1 (6 bases). This CDR3 contains 13 residues. CDR1 SSHAT and CDR2 FNYEAQ come from the germline V gene (reference sequence). The V gene lost 4 bases and the J gene lost 5 bases, with 8 bases spanning the gap. CDR3 sequence (DNA): TGTGCCAGCAGCTACCAGGGGACCGGGGAGCTGTTTTTT. Translation gives CASSYQGTGELFF.

The chain carries TRBV7-9 and TRBJ2-1; D not certain. Germline CDR1 SEHNR, CDR2 FQNEAQ (reference sequence). The V gene lost 5 bases and the J gene lost 3 bases, with 14 bases spanning the gap. The CDR3 has 15 residues. Here the CDR3 reads CASSKNVAVYNEQFF. CDR3 sequence (DNA): TGTGCCAGCAGCAAGAACGTCGCAGTCTACAATGAGCAGTTCTTC.

The chain joins TRBV18 to TRBJ2-6; 9 positions match TRBD1. The CDR3 sequence is 18 residues long. The germline V gene encodes CDR1 KGHSH and CDR2 LQKENI. The J segment lost 0 bases and the V segment lost 5 bases, leaving 8 bases of the junction unmatched. In DNA form, the CDR3 reads TGTGCCAGCTCATCTCGGACAGGGGCTGCCTCTGGGGCCAACGTCCTGACTTTC. This sequence encodes CASSSRTGAASGANVLTF. Variable domain in full (rest from reference TRBV18 and TRBJ2-6): NAGVMQNPRHLVRRRGQEARLRCSPMKGHSHVYWYRQLPEEGLKFMVYLQKENIIDESGMPKERFSAEFPKEGPSILRIQQVVRGDSAAYFCASSSRTGAASGANVLTFGAGSRLTVL.

This clone was found a few times. Mismatch with germline at one junction end may stem from a read error. This chain connects TRBV7-7 to TRBJ2-7; TRBD1 might be the D (6 bases). The CDR3 covers 13 residues. Per the germline V gene, CDR1 is SSHAT and CDR2 is FNYEAQ (reference sequence). The DNA of the CDR3 is TGTGCTAGCAGCCACGGGACAACCTACGAGCAGTACTTC. It translates to CASSHGTTYEQYF.

The chain has TRBV7-2 and TRBJ2-7; D is perhaps TRBD1 (6 bases). This CDR3 is 13 amino acids long. The ends were cut back, 5 bases at V and 1 base at J, with 9 bases in the middle. The germline CDR1 and CDR2 sequences are SGHTA and FQGNSA. Here the CDR3 DNA reads TGTGCCAGCAGCCCGGACAGATCCTACGAGCAGTACTTC. Translated: CASSPDRSYEQYF.

This clone was recorded a few times. This chain connects TRBV2 to TRBJ1-1; 9 nucleotides line up with TRBD1. After removal of 8 bases from V and 0 bases from J, the junction contained 4 bases not matched to a gene. CDR3 length: 14 residues. The germline CDR1 and CDR2 sequences are SNHLY and FYNNEI. This CDR3 reads CASFRTGVNTEAFF. Written as DNA, the CDR3 is TGTGCCAGCTTTAGGACAGGGGTGAACACTGAAGCTTTCTTT.

On this clone: The junction departs from germline at one end; a sequencing error may be responsible. The rearrangement uses TRBV11-2 and TRBJ2-7, with 13 positions matching TRBD2. The CDR3 has 14 residues. Germline V gene sequence: CDR1 SGHAT, CDR2 FQNNGV. CDR3 protein: CASSLPGTSGILSF. Here the CDR3 DNA reads TGTGCCAGCAGCTTACCCGGGACTAGCGGGATATTGTCCTTC.

This chain links TRBV6-6 with TRBJ2-7, with D possibly TRBD2 on 5 matching bases. V shed 1 base and J shed 2 bases, with 12 bases lying between them. The V gene's germline CDR1 is MNHNY and CDR2 SVGAGI (reference sequence). This CDR3 contains 15 residues. The DNA for the CDR3 is TGTGCCAGCAGTTACTGGAGGTACCACCCCTACGAGCAGTACTTC. This sequence encodes CASSYWRYHPYEQYF.

This clone has a single count. The rearrangement uses TRBV9 and TRBJ2-6; D uncertain. The CDR3 length is 15 residues. CDR1 is SGDLS and CDR2 is YYNGEE in the germline V gene. Trimming stripped 1 base from V and 2 bases from J, with 7 bases between. CDR3 protein: CASSVSGPGANVLTF. The CDR3, as DNA: TGTGCCAGCAGCGTAAGTGGGCCTGGGGCCAACGTCCTGACTTTC.

The chain recombines TRBV28 with TRBJ1-5; a possible D gene is TRBD1 (6 bases). The CDR3 consists of 18 residues. Trimming pared 2 bases from V and 0 bases from J, leaving 17 bases between. In germline, CDR1 is MDHEN, CDR2 SYDVKM. CDR3 DNA sequence: TGTGCCAGCAGTTTAAACAGGGCAGGGTCTTATAGCAATCAGCCCCAGCATTTT. Residues: CASSLNRAGSYSNQPQHF.

The chain couples TRBV5-4 to TRBJ1-2; a weak D match, TRBD1 (6 bases). This CDR3 spans 14 amino acids. Germline values: CDR1 SGHNT, CDR2 YYREEE (reference sequence). V was shortened by 1 base and J by 6 bases, with 13 bases between the two germline ends. Written as DNA, the CDR3 is TGTGCCAGCAGCTTGTGGGGGCGCGGCGATGGCTACACCTTC. Amino acid sequence: CASSLWGRGDGYTF.

This rearrangement joins TRBV7-3 to TRBJ1-2, with D possibly TRBD1 on 5 matching bases. The CDR3 length is 15 residues. The germline V and J ends were trimmed by 5 bases and 1 base, with 14 bases remaining between them. The V gene's germline CDR1 is SGHTA and CDR2 FQGTGA. As DNA, the CDR3 is TGTGCCAGCAGCCCCTTCGGGGGGGATAACTATGGCTACACCTTC. Translating it yields CASSPFGGDNYGYTF.

The V call is TRBV6-5, the J call TRBJ2-1; D is ambiguous. CDR1 is MNHEY and CDR2 is SVGAGI in the germline V gene. The length of the CDR3 is 12 residues. The ends were cut back, 7 bases at V and 2 bases at J, with 6 bases in the middle. Here the CDR3 reads CASTEAYNEQFF. The CDR3 DNA sequence: TGTGCCAGCACAGAGGCCTACAATGAGCAGTTCTTC.

This clone was detected only once. The chain has TRBV5-1 and TRBJ1-4; 10 positions match TRBD1. CDR1 and CDR2 (germline): SGHRS, YFSETQ. The CDR3 runs 18 residues. V was clipped by 4 bases and J by 5 bases; unmatched bases: 14. The CDR3 protein is CASSEAGTGVAENEKLFF. Written as DNA, the CDR3 is TGCGCCAGCAGCGAAGCCGGGACAGGGGTCGCAGAGAATGAAAAACTGTTTTTT.

This clone was seen once. The rearrangement links TRBV5-1 to TRBJ1-6; the D gene is possibly TRBD1 (6 bases). Germline CDR1 is SGHRS and CDR2 is YFSETQ. Trimming shortened V by 6 bases and J by 3 bases, and 13 bases separated the two germline ends. The CDR3 sequence is 15 residues long. CDR3 coding DNA: TGCGCCAGCAAAACAGGGACCATCTATAATTCACCCCTCCACTTT. Translation: CASKTGTIYNSPLHF.

The chain has TRBV5-6 and TRBJ2-7; no firm D call. This CDR3 is 13 amino acids long. CDR1 is SGHDT and CDR2 is YYEEEE in the germline V gene. V was clipped by 2 bases and J by 0 bases, with 6 bases between them. For the CDR3, the DNA is TGTGCCAGCAGCTTTACGGGCTCCTACGAGCAGTACTTC. Amino acid sequence: CASSFTGSYEQYF.

The chain couples TRBV2 to TRBJ1-4; TRBD1 matches 8 bases. V gave up 8 bases and J gave up 4 bases; unmatched junction bases: 6. This CDR3 spans 14 amino acids. Germline lookup yields CDR1 SNHLY and CDR2 FYNNEI. The CDR3 DNA sequence: TGTGCCAGCGTTCTACAGGGGGGTAATGAAAAACTGTTTTTT. This codes for CASVLQGGNEKLFF.

This chain links TRBV14 with TRBJ2-7; TRBD2 matches at 8 bases. This CDR3 has 15 residues. Germline values: CDR1 SGHDN, CDR2 FVKESK. The V and J ends lost 4 bases and 6 bases, in that order; junction bases with no gene match: 11. CDR3 DNA sequence: TGTGCCAGCAGCCCGAGCGGGAGTAGTGCGGTCGAGCAGTACTTC. It encodes CASSPSGSSAVEQYF. Based on the CDR3 plus reference TRBV14 and TRBJ2-7, the full variable domain is EAGVTQFPSHSVIEKGQTVTLRCDPISGHDNLYWYRRVMGKEIKFLLHFVKESKQDESGMPNNRFLAERTGGTYSTLKVQPAELEDSGVYFCASSPSGSSAVEQYFGPGTRLTVT.

The V gene is TRBV5-1, the J gene TRBJ1-2; D ambiguous. Trimming removed 2 bases from V and 6 bases from J, with 20 bases in between. The CDR3 extends over 16 amino acids. CDR1 is SGHRS, CDR2 YFSETQ, per germline. The CDR3 sequence: CASSFGPGGSVDGYTF. In DNA, the CDR3 is TGCGCCAGCAGCTTTGGTCCGGGTGGAAGCGTGGATGGCTACACCTTC.

The V call is TRBV11-2, the J call TRBJ2-1, with 8 positions matching TRBD1. This CDR3 contains 12 residues. Trimming took 5 bases from V and 16 from J; bases not matched to a gene: 10. Germline CDR1 SGHAT, CDR2 FQNNGV. DNA for the CDR3: TGTGCCAGCAGCCCCCGTGGACAGGGCAATTTCTTC. This gives the protein CASSPRGQGNFF.

The chain combines TRBV6-1 with TRBJ2-3; D not certain. Germline V gene data show CDR1 as MNHNS and CDR2 as SASEGT. CDR3 length: 12 amino acids. The V and J ends lost 4 bases and 4 bases respectively, with 6 bases between them. In nucleotides, the CDR3 is TGTGCCAGCAGTGTCCAGTCAGATACGCAGTATTTT. This sequence encodes CASSVQSDTQYF.